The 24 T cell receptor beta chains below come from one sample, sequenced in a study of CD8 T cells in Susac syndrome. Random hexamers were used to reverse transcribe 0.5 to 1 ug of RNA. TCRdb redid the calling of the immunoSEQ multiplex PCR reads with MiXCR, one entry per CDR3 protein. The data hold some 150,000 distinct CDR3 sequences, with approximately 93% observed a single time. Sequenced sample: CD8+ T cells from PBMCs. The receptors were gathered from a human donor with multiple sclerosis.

The CDR3 loop is CASSFYLGPSTYEQYF. The CDR3 coding sequence is TGTGCCAGCAGCTTTTACCTAGGTCCTTCAACCTACGAGCAGTACTTC. J is TRBJ2-7 and V is TRBV7-9, with D uncertain. The V gene's germline CDR1 is SEHNR and CDR2 FQNEAQ (reference sequence). The CDR3 runs 16 residues. The V gene lost 3 bases and the J gene lost 2 bases, with 17 bases spanning the gap.

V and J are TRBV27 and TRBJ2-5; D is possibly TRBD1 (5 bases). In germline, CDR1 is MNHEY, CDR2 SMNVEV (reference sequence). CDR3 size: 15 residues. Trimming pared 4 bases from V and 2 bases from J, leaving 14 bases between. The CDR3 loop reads CASSSRQWGQETQYF. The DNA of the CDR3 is TGTGCCAGCAGTTCCCGACAGTGGGGACAAGAGACCCAGTACTTC.

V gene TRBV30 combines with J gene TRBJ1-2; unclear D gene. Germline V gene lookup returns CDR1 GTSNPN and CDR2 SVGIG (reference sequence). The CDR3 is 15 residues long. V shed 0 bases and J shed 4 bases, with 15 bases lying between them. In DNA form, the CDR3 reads TGTGCCTGGAGTGTGGGTTCCTCCCTCTCCTATGGCTACACCTTC. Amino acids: CAWSVGSSLSYGYTF. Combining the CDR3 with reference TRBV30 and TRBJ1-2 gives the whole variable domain SQTIHQWPATLVQPVGSPLSLECTVEGTSNPNLYWYRQAAGRGLQLLFYSVGIGQISSEVPQNLSASRPQDRQFILSSKKLLLSDSGFYLCAWSVGSSLSYGYTFGSGTRLTVV.

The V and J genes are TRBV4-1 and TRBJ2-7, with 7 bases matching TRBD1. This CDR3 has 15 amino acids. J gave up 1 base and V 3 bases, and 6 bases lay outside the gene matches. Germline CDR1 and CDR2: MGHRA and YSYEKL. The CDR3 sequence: CASSQLPGQSYEQYF. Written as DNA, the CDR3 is TGCGCCAGCAGCCAGCTCCCGGGACAGTCCTACGAGCAGTACTTC.

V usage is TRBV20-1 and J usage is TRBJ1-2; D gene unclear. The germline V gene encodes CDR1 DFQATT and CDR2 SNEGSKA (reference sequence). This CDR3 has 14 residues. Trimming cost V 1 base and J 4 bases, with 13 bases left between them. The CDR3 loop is CSARVGSEAYGYTF. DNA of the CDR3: TGCAGTGCTAGAGTCGGCAGTGAGGCCTATGGCTACACCTTC.

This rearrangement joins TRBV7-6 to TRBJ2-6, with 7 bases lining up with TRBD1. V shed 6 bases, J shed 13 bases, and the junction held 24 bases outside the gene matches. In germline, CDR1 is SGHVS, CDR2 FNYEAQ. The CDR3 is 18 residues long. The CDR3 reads CASRRGQASYRIDPVLTF. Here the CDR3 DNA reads TGTGCCAGCAGACGCGGACAGGCCTCTTATCGGATTGACCCGGTCCTGACTTTC. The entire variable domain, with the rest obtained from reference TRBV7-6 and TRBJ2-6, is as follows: GAGVSQSPRYKVTKRGQDVALRCDPISGHVSLYWYRQALGQGPEFLTYFNYEAQQDKSGLPNDRFSAERPEGSISTLTIQRTEQRDSAMYRCASRRGQASYRIDPVLTFGAGSRLTVL.

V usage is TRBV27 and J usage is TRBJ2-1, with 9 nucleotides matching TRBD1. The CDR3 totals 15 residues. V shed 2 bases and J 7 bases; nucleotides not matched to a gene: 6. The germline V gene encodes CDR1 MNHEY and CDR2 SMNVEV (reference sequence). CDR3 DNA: TGTGCCAGCAGTTTAAGGGACAGGGTAGGGAATGAGCAGTTCTTC. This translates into CASSLRDRVGNEQFF.

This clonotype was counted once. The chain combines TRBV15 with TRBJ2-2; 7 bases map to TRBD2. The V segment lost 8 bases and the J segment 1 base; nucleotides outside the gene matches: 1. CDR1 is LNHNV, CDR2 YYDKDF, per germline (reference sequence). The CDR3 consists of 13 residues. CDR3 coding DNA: TGTGCCACCGGGAGGGGGAACACCGGGGAGCTGTTTTTT. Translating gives CATGRGNTGELFF.

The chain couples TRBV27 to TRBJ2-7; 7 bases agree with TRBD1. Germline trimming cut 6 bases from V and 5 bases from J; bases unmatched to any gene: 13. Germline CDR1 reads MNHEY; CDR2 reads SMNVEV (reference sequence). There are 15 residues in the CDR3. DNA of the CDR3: TGTGCCAGCAGGGGACAGCTCGCAAAGGCCCACGAGCAGTACTTC. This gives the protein CASRGQLAKAHEQYF.

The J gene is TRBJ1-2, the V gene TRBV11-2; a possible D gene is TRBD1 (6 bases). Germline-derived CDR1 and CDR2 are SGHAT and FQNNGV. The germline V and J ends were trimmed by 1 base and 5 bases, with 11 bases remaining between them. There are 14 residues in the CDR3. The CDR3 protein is CASSLGGQRYGYTF. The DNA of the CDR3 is TGTGCCAGCAGCTTAGGTGGACAGCGTTATGGCTACACCTTC.

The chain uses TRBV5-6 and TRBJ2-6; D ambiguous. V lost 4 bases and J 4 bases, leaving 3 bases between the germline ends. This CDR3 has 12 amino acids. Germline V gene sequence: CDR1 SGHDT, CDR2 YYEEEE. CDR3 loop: CASSLGANVLTF. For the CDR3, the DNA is TGTGCCAGCAGCCTCGGGGCCAACGTCCTGACTTTC.

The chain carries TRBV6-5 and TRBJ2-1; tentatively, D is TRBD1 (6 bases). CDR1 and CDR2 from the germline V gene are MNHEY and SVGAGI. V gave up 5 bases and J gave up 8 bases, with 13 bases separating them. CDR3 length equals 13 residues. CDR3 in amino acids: CASSPGQRDEQFF. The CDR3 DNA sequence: TGTGCCAGCAGTCCTGGACAGCGCGATGAGCAGTTCTTC.

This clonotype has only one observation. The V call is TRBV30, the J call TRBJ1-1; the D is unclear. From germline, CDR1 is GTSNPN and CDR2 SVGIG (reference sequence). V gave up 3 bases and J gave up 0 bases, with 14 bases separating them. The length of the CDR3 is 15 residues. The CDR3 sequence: CAWRLGSLMNTEAFF. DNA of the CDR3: TGTGCCTGGAGGTTGGGCAGCCTCATGAACACTGAAGCTTTCTTT.

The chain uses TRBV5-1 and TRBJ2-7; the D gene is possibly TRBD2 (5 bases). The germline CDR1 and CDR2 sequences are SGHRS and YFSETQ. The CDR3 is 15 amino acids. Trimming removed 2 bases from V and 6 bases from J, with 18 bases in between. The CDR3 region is CASSLSGNQFSEQYF. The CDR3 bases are TGCGCCAGCAGCTTAAGCGGAAATCAATTTAGCGAGCAGTACTTC.

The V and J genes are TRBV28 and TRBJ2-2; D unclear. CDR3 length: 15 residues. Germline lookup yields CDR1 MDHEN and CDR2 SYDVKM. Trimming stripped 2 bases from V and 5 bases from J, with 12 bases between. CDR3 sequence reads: CASSLGQSWTGELFF. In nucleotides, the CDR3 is TGTGCCAGCAGTTTAGGGCAGTCGTGGACCGGGGAGCTGTTTTTT.

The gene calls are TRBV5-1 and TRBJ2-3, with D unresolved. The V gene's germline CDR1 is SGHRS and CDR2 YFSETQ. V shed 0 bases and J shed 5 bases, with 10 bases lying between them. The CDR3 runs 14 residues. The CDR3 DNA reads TGCGCCAGCAGCTTGGAGGCTAGACAAGATACGCAGTATTTT. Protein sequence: CASSLEARQDTQYF.

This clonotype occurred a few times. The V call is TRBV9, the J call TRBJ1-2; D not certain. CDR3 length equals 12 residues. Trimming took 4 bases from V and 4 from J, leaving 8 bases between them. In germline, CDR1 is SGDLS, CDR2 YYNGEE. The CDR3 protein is CASSPPGYGYTF. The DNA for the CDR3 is TGTGCCAGCAGCCCCCCAGGCTATGGCTACACCTTC.

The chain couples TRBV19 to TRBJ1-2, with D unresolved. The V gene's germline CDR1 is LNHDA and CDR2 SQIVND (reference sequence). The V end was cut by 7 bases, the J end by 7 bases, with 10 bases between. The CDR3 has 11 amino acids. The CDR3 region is CASMSNSGYTF. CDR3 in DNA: TGTGCCAGTATGTCAAATAGTGGCTACACCTTC.

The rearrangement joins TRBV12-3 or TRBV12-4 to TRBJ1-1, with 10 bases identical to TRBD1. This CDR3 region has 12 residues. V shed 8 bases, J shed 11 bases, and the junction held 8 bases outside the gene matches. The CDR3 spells CASGDRGLGAFF. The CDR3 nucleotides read TGTGCCAGCGGAGACAGGGGGCTCGGTGCTTTCTTT.

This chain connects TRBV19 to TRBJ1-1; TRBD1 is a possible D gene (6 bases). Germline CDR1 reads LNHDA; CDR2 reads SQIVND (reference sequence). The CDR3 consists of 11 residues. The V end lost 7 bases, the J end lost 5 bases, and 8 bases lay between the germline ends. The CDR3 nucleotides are TGTGCCAGTATCAGGGGAACTGAAGCTTTCTTT. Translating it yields CASIRGTEAFF.

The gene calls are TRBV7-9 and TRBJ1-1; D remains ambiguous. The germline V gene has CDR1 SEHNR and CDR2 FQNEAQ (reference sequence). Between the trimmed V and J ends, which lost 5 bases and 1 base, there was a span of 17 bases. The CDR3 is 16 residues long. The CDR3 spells CASSVQSGGWNTEAFF. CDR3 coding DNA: TGTGCCAGCAGCGTTCAAAGTGGAGGGTGGAACACTGAAGCTTTCTTT. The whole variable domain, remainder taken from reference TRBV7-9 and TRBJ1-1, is DTGVSQNPRHKITKRGQNVTFRCDPISEHNRLYWYRQTLGQGPEFLTYFQNEAQLEKSRLLSDRFSAERPKGSFSTLEIQRTEQGDSAMYLCASSVQSGGWNTEAFFGQGTRLTVV.

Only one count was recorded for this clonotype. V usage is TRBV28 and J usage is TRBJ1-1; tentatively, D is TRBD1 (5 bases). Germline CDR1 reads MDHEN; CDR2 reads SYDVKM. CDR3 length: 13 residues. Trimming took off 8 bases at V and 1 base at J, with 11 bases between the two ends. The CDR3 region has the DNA TGTGCCAGCCTGGACACCCCGAACACTGAAGCTTTCTTT. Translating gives CASLDTPNTEAFF.

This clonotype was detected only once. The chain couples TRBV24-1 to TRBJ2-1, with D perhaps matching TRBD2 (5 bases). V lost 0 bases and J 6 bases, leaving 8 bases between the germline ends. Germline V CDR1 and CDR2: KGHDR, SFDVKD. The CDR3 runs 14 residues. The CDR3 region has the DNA TGTGCCACCAGTGATTTGAACGAGGGCAATGAGCAGTTCTTC. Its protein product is CATSDLNEGNEQFF.

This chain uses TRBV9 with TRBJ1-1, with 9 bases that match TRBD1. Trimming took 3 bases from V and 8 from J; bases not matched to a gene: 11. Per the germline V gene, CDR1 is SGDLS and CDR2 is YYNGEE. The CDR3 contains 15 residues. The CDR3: CASSGGLGQGEEAFF. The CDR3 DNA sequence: TGTGCCAGCAGCGGGGGATTGGGACAGGGCGAAGAAGCTTTCTTT.